The clone carrying this T cell receptor beta chain appeared many times. Its antigen is not identified. Within the sample, other DNA sequences also encode this same CDR3. Per the original data handling: Differences in CDR3 between clinicopathological groups were drawn on to build a classifier intended to discriminate distant-metastatic papillary thyroid cancer patients. TCRdb re-clonotyped the PCR reads via MiXCR. What appears here as the V and J calls and clone size reflects TCRdb's work, not the paper's. The sample has 31,000 or so clones; about 17% are singletons. This sample stems from a study of metastatic and nonmetastatic thyroid tumors. Study summary: Where malignant and benign thyroid patients were concerned, repertoires were compared across blood and tumor or nodule tissue. Study-level points and caveats: Within blood and tumor, benign nodules reportedly had significantly lower TCR beta diversity than malignant thyroid tumors did.

From germline, CDR1 is DFQATT and CDR2 SNEGSKA (reference sequence). Between the trimmed V and J ends, which lost 0 bases and 7 bases, there was a span of 7 bases. The length of the CDR3 is 12 residues. Each patient came to thyroid surgery without any prior treatment (of any kind). Sequencing was carried out using blood. This clonotype was sampled from a female donor with papillary thyroid cancer or a benign thyroid nodule (not recorded which). Some clones in this sample may be carry-over from other donors' samples. The chain uses TRBV20-1 and TRBJ2-1, with D perhaps matching TRBD2 (6 bases). The CDR3 nucleotides read TGCAGTGCTAGAGAGCGGGAAAATGAGCAGTTCTTC. Translated, it gives CSARERENEQFF.